This TCR beta chain was recovered during a study of blood T cell repertoires in COVID-19 (dated by TCRdb to about 2020). Concerning the study at large: Samples covering the acute and convalescent phases of COVID-19 were provided by collaborators in the United States, Italy and Spain. The material from the prospective study consisted of cDNA or gDNA derived from T cells, B-cell-depleted T cells, or PBMCs. Subjects who had been exposed to COVID-19, were actively infected with it, or had recovered from it provided the deeply sampled blood TCRbeta repertoires that made up the dataset. A freely available public database, intended as a resource for researchers studying the immune response to SARS-CoV-2, is where the repertoires were released. Samples were obtained from the ongoing ImmuneRACE study (first 160 participants) and from 1,254 subjects provided by 6 global collaborators. Nearly every sample came with metadata listing a de-identified subject ID, COVID-19 status, age in years and sex. Where available, HLA class I and class II types were taken from metadata supplied by the sample provider and were not determined by assay-based typing. Broader findings and caveats from the paper: The amount of clinical and demographic metadata varied by source and participant and was provided uncurated.

TCRbeta CDR3 regions were amplified from genomic DNA using the immunoSEQ Assay, a bias-controlled multiplex PCR. The source study handled its data this way. Within the assay, amplification of reference gene primers was used to estimate how many nucleated cells each sample contained. To quantify the absolute abundance of each unique TCRbeta CDR3 rearrangement, sequence reads were collapsed and filtered. For each sample, productive Simpson clonality was calculated as the square root of Simpson's diversity index over productive rearrangements. In its TCRdb copy, this immuneACCESS table keeps in-frame sequences only and misses some clones. Where compared with another copy, unresolved V genes explain less than half of these, and the others have no known cause. V, J and clone size derive from that table, while D and trimming were established from the DNA sequence. This sample has under 250,000 clones in its table, and almost 90% of those were observed once. The ten largest clonotypes hold about 1.3% of the sample.

Collaborating institutions collected whole blood in K2EDTA tubes following their own protocols. For TCRbeta analysis, collaborator samples were shipped as frozen whole blood, as isolated PBMCs, or as DNA extracted from either sample type. Notes on this clone: Its specific antigen is unknown. Qualities for individual bases were not recorded, and no much larger clone is one base off.

CDR1 SGHTA and CDR2 FQGTGA were looked up in the germline V gene. Its CDR3 holds 15 amino acids, cysteine through phenylalanine. This entry keeps only the CDR3 DNA: 45 bases, framed from base 1. After removal of 5 bases from V and 4 bases from J, the junction retains 7 bases not matched to a gene. The receptor chain draws on TRBV7-3 and TRBJ2-1; a stretch of 8 junction bases matches TRBD2. The TCR comes from a man older than 75 with acute or convalescent COVID-19. The specimen sequenced was peripheral blood. The nucleotides read TGTGCCAGCAGCAGGTCGGGGGGGCAATACAATGAGCAGTTCTTC. This gives the protein CASSRSGGQYNEQFF.